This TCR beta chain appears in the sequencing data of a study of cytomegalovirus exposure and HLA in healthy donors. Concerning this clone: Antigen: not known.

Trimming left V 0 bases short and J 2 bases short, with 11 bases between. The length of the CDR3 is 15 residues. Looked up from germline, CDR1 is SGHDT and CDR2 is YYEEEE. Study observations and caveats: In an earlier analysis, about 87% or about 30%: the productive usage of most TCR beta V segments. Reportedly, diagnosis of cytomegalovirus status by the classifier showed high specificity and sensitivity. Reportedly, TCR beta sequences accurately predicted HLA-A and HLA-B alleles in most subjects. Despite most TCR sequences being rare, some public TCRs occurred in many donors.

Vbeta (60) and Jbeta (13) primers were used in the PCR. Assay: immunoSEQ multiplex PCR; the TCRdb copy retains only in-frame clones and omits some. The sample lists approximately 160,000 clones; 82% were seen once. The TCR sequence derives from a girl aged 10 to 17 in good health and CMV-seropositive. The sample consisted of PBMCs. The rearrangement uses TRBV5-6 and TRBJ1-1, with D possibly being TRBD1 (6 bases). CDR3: CASSLVQGLNTEAFF. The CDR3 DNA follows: TGTGCCAGCAGCTTGGTTCAGGGGTTAAACACTGAAGCTTTCTTT.